This T cell receptor (beta chain) was profiled in a study of T cells in Graves' hyperthyroidism and ophthalmopathy. Diagnostic assessment was based on clinical symptoms, serum thyroxine and TRAb, thyroid ultrasound and orbital computed tomography. Amplified TCR beta CDR3 regions derived from RNA transcripts. HTBI primers were the set used in a first-round RT-PCR of the TCR CDR3. TCRdb itself ran the multiplex PCR reads through MiXCR, one entry per CDR3 protein. The sample lists fewer than 350,000 distinct CDR3 sequences; about 18% were seen once. Broader study findings: Ophthalmopathy cases were set apart from stable hyperthyroidism by a 13 V-J model. Most thyroid clonotypes expanded above 0.001 were also detected in blood.

J gave up 3 bases and V 6 bases, and 10 bases lay outside the gene matches. Germline V gene lookup returns CDR1 ENHRY and CDR2 SYGVKD. The CDR3 totals 15 residues. As for this clonotype: Its target is unknown.

This sequence was found in a woman aged 50 to 60 with Graves' hyperthyroidism. The sample consisted of blood. The gene calls are TRBV10-3 and TRBJ1-1; 7 bases are shared with TRBD1. Written as DNA, the CDR3 is TGTGCCATCAGAGCGACAGGGAAAGGGGACACTGAAGCTTTCTTT. It translates to CAIRATGKGDTEAFF.